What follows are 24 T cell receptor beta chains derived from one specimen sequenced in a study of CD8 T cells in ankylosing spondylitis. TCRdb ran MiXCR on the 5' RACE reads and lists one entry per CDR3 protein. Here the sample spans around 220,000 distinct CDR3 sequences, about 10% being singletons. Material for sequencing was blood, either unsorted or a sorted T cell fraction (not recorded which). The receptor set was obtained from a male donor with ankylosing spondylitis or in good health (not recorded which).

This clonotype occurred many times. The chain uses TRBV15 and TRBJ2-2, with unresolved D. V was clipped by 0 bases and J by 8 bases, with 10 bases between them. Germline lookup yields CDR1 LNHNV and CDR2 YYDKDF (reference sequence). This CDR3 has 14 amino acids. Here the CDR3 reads CATSRDWGPGELFF. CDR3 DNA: TGTGCCACCAGCAGAGATTGGGGTCCTGGGGAGCTGTTTTTT. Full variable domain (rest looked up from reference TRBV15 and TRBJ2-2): DAMVIQNPRYQVTQFGKPVTLSCSQTLNHNVMYWYQQKSSQAPKLLFHYYDKDFNNEADTPDNFQSRRPNTSFCFLDIRSPGLGDTAMYLCATSRDWGPGELFFGEGSRLTVL.

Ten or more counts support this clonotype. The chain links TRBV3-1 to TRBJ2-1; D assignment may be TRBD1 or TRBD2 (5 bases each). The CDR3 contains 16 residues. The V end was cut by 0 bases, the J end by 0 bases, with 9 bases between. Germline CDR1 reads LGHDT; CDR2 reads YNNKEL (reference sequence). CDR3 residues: CASSQDRGYSYNEQFF. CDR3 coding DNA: TGTGCCAGCAGCCAAGATCGGGGCTACTCCTACAATGAGCAGTTCTTC.

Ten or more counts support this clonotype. CDR3 amino acids: CASSWGGAGPSTDTQYF. CDR3 DNA sequence: TGTGCCAGCAGCTGGGGTGGTGCGGGCCCTAGCACAGATACGCAGTATTTT. The chain recombines TRBV7-6 with TRBJ2-3; perhaps TRBD2 as D (5 bases). Trimming pared 4 bases from V and 0 bases from J, leaving 17 bases between. This CDR3 spans 17 amino acids. Germline CDR1 and CDR2: SGHVS and FNYEAQ.

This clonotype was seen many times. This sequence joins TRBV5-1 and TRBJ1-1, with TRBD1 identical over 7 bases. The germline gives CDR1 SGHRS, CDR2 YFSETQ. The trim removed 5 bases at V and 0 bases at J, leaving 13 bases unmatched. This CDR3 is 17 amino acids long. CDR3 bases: TGCGCCAGCAGTTGGGGGGCAGGGGGGATCATGAACACTGAAGCTTTCTTT. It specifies CASSWGAGGIMNTEAFF.

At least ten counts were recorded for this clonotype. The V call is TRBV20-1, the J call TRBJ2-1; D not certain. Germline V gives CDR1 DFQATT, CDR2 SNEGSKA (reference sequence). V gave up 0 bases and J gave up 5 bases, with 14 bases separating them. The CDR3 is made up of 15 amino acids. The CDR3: CSARDWTAQNNEQFF. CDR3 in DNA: TGCAGTGCTAGAGATTGGACGGCCCAAAACAATGAGCAGTTCTTC.

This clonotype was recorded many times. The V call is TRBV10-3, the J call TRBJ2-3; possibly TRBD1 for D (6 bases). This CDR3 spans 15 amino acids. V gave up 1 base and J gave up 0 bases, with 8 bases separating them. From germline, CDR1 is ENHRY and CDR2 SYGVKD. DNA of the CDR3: TGTGCCATCAGTGAGTTCCAGGGGAGCACAGATACGCAGTATTTT. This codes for CAISEFQGSTDTQYF.

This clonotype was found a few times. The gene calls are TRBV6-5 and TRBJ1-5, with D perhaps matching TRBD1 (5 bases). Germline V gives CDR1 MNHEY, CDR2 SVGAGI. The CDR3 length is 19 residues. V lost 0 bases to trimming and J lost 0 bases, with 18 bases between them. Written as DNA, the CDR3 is TGTGCCAGCAGTTACTCGTTAGGGGCCTCGTGGTTTAGCAATCAGCCCCAGCATTTT. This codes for CASSYSLGASWFSNQPQHF.

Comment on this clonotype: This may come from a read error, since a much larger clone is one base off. CDR3 sequence (DNA): TGCAGCGCCATCGAAAGGGAAGGGGTCCACGAGCAGTACTTC. Encoded protein: CSAIEREGVHEQYF. The gene calls are TRBV29-1 and TRBJ2-7, with a tentative D call TRBD1 (5 bases). V lost 7 bases to trimming and J lost 5 bases, with 21 bases between them. The CDR3 has 14 amino acids. Germline V CDR1 and CDR2: SQVTM, ANQGSEA.

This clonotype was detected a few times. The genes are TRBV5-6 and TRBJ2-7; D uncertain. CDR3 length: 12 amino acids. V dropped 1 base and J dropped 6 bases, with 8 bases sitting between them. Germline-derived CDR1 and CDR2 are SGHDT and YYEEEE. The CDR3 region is CASSLRPAEQYF. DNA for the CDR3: TGTGCCAGCAGCTTGCGTCCCGCCGAGCAGTACTTC.

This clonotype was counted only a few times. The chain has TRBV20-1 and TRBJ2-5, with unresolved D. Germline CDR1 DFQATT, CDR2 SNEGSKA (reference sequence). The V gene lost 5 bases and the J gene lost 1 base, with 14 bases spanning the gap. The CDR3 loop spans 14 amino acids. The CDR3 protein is CSAVPRRSQETQYF. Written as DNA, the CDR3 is TGCAGTGCTGTCCCTCGTAGAAGCCAAGAGACCCAGTACTTC.

The CDR3 DNA is TGTGCCAGCAGTTCTTCCACGAACACTGAAGCTTTCTTT. The encoded protein is CASSSSTNTEAFF. This sequence joins TRBV6-6 and TRBJ1-1; D is uncertain. The CDR3 is made up of 13 amino acids. Germline V CDR1 and CDR2: MNHNY, SVGAGI (reference sequence). Trimming took 4 bases from V and 1 from J, leaving 7 bases between them.

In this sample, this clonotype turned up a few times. The CDR3 reads CASSEARVSSYEQYF. The CDR3, as DNA: TGTGCCAGCAGTGAAGCGAGAGTGAGCTCCTACGAGCAGTACTTC. This chain uses TRBV6-1 with TRBJ2-7; no firm D call. The CDR3 has 15 residues. V lost 0 bases and J lost 0, with 9 bases in between. The germline V gene has CDR1 MNHNS and CDR2 SASEGT.

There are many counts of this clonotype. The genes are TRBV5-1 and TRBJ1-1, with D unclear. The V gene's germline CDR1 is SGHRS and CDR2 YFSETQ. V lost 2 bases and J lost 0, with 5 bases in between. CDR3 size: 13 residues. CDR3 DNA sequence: TGCGCCAGCAGCTTCCGGGTGAACACTGAAGCTTTCTTT. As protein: CASSFRVNTEAFF.

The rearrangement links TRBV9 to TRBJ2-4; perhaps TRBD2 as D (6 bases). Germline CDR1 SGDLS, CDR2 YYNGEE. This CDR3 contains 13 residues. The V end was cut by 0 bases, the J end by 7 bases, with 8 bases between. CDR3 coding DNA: TGTGCCAGCAGCGTAGGTGGAGGGAACATTCAGTACTTC. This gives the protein CASSVGGGNIQYF. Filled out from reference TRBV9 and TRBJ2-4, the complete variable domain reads DSGVTQTPKHLITATGQRVTLRCSPRSGDLSVYWYQQSLDQGLQFLIQYYNGEERAKGNILERFSAQQFPDLHSELNLSSLELGDSALYFCASSVGGGNIQYFGAGTRLSVL.

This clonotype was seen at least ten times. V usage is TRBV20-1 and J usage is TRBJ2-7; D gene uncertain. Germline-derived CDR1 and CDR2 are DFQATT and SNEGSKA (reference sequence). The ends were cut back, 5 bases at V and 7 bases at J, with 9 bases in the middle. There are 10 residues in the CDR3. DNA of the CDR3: TGCAGTGCTTTAGGAGTTGAGCAGTACTTC. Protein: CSALGVEQYF.

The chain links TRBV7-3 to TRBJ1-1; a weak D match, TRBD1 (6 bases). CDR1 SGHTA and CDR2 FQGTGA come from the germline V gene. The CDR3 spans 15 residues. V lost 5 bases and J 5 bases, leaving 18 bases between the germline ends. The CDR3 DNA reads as TGTGCCAGCAGCCCGCCCGGGTCAGGGGCGACTGAAGCTTTCTTT. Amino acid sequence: CASSPPGSGATEAFF.

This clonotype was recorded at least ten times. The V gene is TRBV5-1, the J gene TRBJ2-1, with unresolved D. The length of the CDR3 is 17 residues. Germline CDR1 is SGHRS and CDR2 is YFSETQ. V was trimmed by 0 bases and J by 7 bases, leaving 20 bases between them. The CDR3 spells CASSLGISVVAFNEQFF. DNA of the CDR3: TGCGCCAGCAGCTTGGGTATTTCGGTCGTCGCCTTTAATGAGCAGTTCTTC.

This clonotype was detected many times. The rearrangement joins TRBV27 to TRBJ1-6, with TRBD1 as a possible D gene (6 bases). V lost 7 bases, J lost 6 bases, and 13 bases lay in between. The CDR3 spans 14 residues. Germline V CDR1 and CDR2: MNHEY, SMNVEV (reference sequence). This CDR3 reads CASTAGQINSPLHF. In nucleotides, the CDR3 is TGTGCCAGCACCGCCGGACAGATTAATTCACCCCTCCACTTT.

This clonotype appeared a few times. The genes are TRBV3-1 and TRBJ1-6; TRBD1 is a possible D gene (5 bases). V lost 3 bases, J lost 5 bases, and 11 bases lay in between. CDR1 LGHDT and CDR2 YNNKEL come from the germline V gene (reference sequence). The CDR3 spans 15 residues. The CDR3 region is CASSQKDKDNSPLHF. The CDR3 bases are TGTGCCAGCAGCCAGAAGGACAAAGATAATTCACCCCTCCACTTT.

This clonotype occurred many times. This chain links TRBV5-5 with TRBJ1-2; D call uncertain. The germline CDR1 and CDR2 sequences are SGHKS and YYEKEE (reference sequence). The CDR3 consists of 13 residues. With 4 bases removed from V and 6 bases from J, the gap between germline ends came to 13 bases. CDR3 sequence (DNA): TGTGCCAGCAGCGACTTGGCGAGGGATGGCTACACCTTC. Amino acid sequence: CASSDLARDGYTF. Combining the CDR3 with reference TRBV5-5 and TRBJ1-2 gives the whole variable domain DAGVTQSPTHLIKTRGQQVTLRCSPISGHKSVSWYQQVLGQGPQFIFQYYEKEERGRGNFPDRFSARQFPNYSSELNVNALLLGDSALYLCASSDLARDGYTFGSGTRLTVV.

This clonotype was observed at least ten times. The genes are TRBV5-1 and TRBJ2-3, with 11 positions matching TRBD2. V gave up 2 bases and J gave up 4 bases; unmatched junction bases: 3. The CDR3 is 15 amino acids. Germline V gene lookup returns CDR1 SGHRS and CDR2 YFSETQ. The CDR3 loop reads CASSFSGGAADTQYF. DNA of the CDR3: TGCGCCAGCAGCTTTAGCGGGGGGGCCGCAGATACGCAGTATTTT.

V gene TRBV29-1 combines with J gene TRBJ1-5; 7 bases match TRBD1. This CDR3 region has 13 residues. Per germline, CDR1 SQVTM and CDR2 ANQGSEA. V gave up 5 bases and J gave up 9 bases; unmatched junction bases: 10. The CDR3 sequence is CSVRQGENMPQHF. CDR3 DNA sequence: TGCAGCGTTCGGCAGGGGGAAAACATGCCCCAGCATTTT.

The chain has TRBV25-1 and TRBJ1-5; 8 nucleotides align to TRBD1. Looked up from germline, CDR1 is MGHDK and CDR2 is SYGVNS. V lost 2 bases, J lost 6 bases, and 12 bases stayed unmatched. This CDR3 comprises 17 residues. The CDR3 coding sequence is TGTGCCAGCAGTGAAGGGGGGGGGACAGGATATTCTCAGCCCCAGCATTTT. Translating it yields CASSEGGGTGYSQPQHF.

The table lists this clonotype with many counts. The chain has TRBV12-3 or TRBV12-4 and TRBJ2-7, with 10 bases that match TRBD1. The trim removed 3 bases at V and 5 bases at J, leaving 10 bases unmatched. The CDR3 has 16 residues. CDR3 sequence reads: CASSLGTGTGVDEQYF. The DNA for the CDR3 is TGTGCCAGCAGTTTGGGGACCGGGACAGGGGTTGACGAGCAGTACTTC.